A single sample gave rise to the 30 T cell receptor beta chains below, sequenced in a study of radiotherapy plus CTLA-4 blockade in lung cancer. TCRdb's copy holds only in-frame clones and misses some; the assay was immunoSEQ multiplex PCR. The table lists tens of thousands of clones, 75% to 80% of them singletons, with more than 20% in the top ten. This specimen consisted of peripheral blood, obtained from a patient treated with radiotherapy plus ipilimumab. Every receptor here comes from a human donor with non-small cell lung cancer that progressed on radiotherapy plus ipilimumab.

The sample holds one count of this clone. V gene TRBV21-1 combines with J gene TRBJ2-7; the listed D gene, TRBD1, was not tested against the DNA. TRBV21-1 is reported as a pseudogene. CDR3 size: 16 residues. The CDR3 reads CASSKVLDRRSYEQYF. Here the CDR3 DNA reads TGTGCCAGCAGCAAAGTTCTTGACAGGAGATCCTACGAGCAGTACTTC.

This chain connects TRBV5-1 to TRBJ2-7; TRBD1 aligns across 11 bases. Germline CDR1 SGHRS, CDR2 YFSETQ. The CDR3 is 14 residues long. J was trimmed by 3 bases and V by 5 bases; bases with no gene match: 4. The CDR3 spells CASRPGTGGYEQYF. The CDR3 DNA is TGCGCCAGCAGACCCGGGACAGGGGGCTACGAGCAGTACTTC.

The chain uses TRBV2 and TRBJ1-1; weak D call: TRBD1 (6 bases). This CDR3 region has 17 residues. Trimming shortened V by 6 bases and J by 4 bases, and 24 bases separated the two germline ends. Germline assignment: CDR1 SNHLY and CDR2 FYNNEI. Here the CDR3 reads CASSRGHLTIGGTEAFF. In DNA, the CDR3 is TGTGCCAGCAGCCGGGGACACCTCACAATCGGTGGCACTGAAGCTTTCTTT. The variable domain in full, completed from reference TRBV2 and TRBJ1-1, reads EPEVTQTPSHQVTQMGQEVILRCVPISNHLYFYWYRQILGQKVEFLVSFYNNEISEKSEIFDDQFSVERPDGSNFTLKIRSTKLEDSAMYFCASSRGHLTIGGTEAFFGQGTRLTVV.

The gene calls are TRBV7-9 and TRBJ1-1; 8 positions match TRBD1. From germline, CDR1 is SEHNR and CDR2 FQNEAQ (reference sequence). CDR3 size: 16 residues. Losses at the gene ends were 5 bases for V and 5 bases for J; bases not matched to a gene: 13. CDR3 sequence reads: CASSPLPGQAFTEAFF. The DNA for the CDR3 is TGTGCCAGCAGCCCACTTCCGGGACAGGCATTTACTGAAGCTTTCTTT.

This sequence joins TRBV4-1 and TRBJ1-6, with D perhaps matching TRBD1 (6 bases). The CDR3 runs to 17 residues. Between the trimmed V and J ends, which lost 0 bases and 9 bases, there was a span of 18 bases. Germline V CDR1 and CDR2: MGHRA, YSYEKL. CDR3 bases: TGCGCCAGCAGCCAAGATAGGTGGGGGGGCCGAGGTTCACCCCTCCACTTT. Residues: CASSQDRWGGRGSPLHF.

The chain is built from TRBV9 and TRBJ1-6, with 7 bases identical to TRBD1. The germline CDR1 and CDR2 sequences are SGDLS and YYNGEE. This CDR3 comprises 13 residues. V shed 1 base, J shed 8 bases, and the junction held 0 bases outside the gene matches. CDR3 coding DNA: TGTGCCAGCAGCGTAACAGGGGATTCACCCCTCCACTTT. This gives the protein CASSVTGDSPLHF. Full variable domain (missing parts from reference TRBV9 and TRBJ1-6): DSGVTQTPKHLITATGQRVTLRCSPRSGDLSVYWYQQSLDQGLQFLIQYYNGEERAKGNILERFSAQQFPDLHSELNLSSLELGDSALYFCASSVTGDSPLHFGNGTRLTVT.

The V gene is TRBV27, the J gene TRBJ2-1, with 7 bases identical to TRBD2. Unmatched junction bases numbered 9, after V lost 3 bases and J lost 7 bases. There are 15 residues in the CDR3. CDR1 MNHEY and CDR2 SMNVEV come from the germline V gene (reference sequence). CDR3: CASSFGGGTRNEQFF. Written as DNA, the CDR3 is TGTGCCAGCAGTTTTGGGGGGGGTACACGGAATGAGCAGTTCTTC.

This clone is a singleton in its sample. The chain recombines TRBV19 with TRBJ2-5, with no clear D. Trimming left V 6 bases short and J 5 bases short, with 10 bases between. The CDR3 covers 12 residues. Germline CDR1 reads LNHDA; CDR2 reads SQIVND (reference sequence). In nucleotides, the CDR3 is TGTGCCAGTAGGTCGACACAGGAGACCCAGTACTTC. It translates to CASRSTQETQYF.

This clone was seen a single time. The V call is TRBV25-1, the J call TRBJ2-7; 10 positions agree with TRBD1. There are 15 residues in the CDR3. The V and J ends lost 1 base and 5 bases, in that order; junction bases with no gene match: 5. Germline V gene sequence: CDR1 MGHDK, CDR2 SYGVNS. The chain's CDR3 is CASSEWWDRGHEQYF. Written as DNA, the CDR3 is TGTGCCAGCAGTGAATGGTGGGACAGGGGACACGAGCAGTACTTC.

The V and J genes are TRBV27 and TRBJ2-7, with D possibly being TRBD2 (6 bases). The CDR3 contains 15 residues. Trimming pared 3 bases from V and 1 base from J, leaving 13 bases between. Germline loops: CDR1 MNHEY, CDR2 SMNVEV (reference sequence). The DNA of the CDR3 is TGTGCCAGCAGTTTTGCCGCGGGGAGGTCCTACGAGCAGTACTTC. It is translated as CASSFAAGRSYEQYF.

This sequence joins TRBV4-1 and TRBJ2-5; 11 positions agree with TRBD2. V lost 2 bases and J lost 5; bases outside the gene matches: 10. The length of the CDR3 is 17 residues. Per germline, CDR1 MGHRA and CDR2 YSYEKL. The CDR3 protein is CASSQSPVGTSGETQYF. CDR3 coding DNA: TGCGCCAGCAGCCAAAGTCCTGTTGGGACTAGCGGCGAGACCCAGTACTTC.

The chain carries TRBV4-3 and TRBJ2-1; unclear D gene. Trimming removed 0 bases at V and 6 bases at J, with 3 bases between. The V gene's germline CDR1 is LGHNA and CDR2 YSLEER. CDR3 length: 12 residues. CDR3 sequence reads: CASSQERNEQFF. DNA for the CDR3: TGCGCCAGCAGCCAAGAGCGCAATGAGCAGTTCTTC.

This clone was detected only once. The genes are TRBV19 and TRBJ1-2, with 9 bases aligning to TRBD1. J gave up 5 bases and V 6 bases, and 13 bases lay outside the gene matches. CDR1 is LNHDA, CDR2 SQIVND, per germline (reference sequence). CDR3 length: 16 amino acids. As DNA, the CDR3 is TGTGCCAGTAGGGCCGGGACAGGGAGCCCCCAATATGGCTACACCTTC. This sequence encodes CASRAGTGSPQYGYTF.

The count of this clone is one. The CDR3 reads CASSWGTSGGADEQFF. CDR3 DNA sequence: TGCGCCAGCAGCTGGGGAACTAGCGGGGGGGCCGATGAGCAGTTCTTC. This chain uses TRBV5-1 with TRBJ2-1; 13 bases line up with TRBD2. V was pared by 3 bases and J by 8 bases, with 8 bases of the junction left unmatched. The germline CDR1 and CDR2 sequences are SGHRS and YFSETQ. The CDR3 covers 16 residues.

The CDR3 sequence: CASTTPSRTGELFF. The CDR3 DNA sequence: TGTGCCAGCACTACTCCTTCCCGGACCGGGGAGCTGTTTTTT. The rearrangement joins TRBV6-1 to TRBJ2-2; D not certain. This CDR3 spans 14 amino acids. Between the trimmed V and J ends, which lost 7 bases and 5 bases, there was a span of 14 bases. CDR1 MNHNS and CDR2 SASEGT come from the germline V gene.

The J gene is TRBJ1-2, the V gene TRBV9; possible D gene TRBD1, 6 bases. Germline CDR1 SGDLS, CDR2 YYNGEE. V lost 5 bases and J lost 8, with 13 bases in between. This CDR3 comprises 12 residues. CDR3 sequence reads: CASRGHETGYTF. The CDR3, as DNA: TGTGCCAGCAGGGGACACGAGACGGGCTACACCTTC.

The genes are TRBV19 and TRBJ2-7; 7 nucleotides align to TRBD2. CDR3 length: 14 amino acids. Germline V gene lookup returns CDR1 LNHDA and CDR2 SQIVND (reference sequence). After removal of 3 bases from V and 2 bases from J, the junction contained 4 bases not matched to a gene. For the CDR3, the DNA is TGTGCCAGTAGTATCTCCCTAGCGGCCTACGAGCAGTACTTC. Amino acid sequence: CASSISLAAYEQYF.

The chain couples TRBV27 to TRBJ1-1; unclear D gene. The V gene's germline CDR1 is MNHEY and CDR2 SMNVEV (reference sequence). Trimming shortened V by 3 bases and J by 4 bases, and 12 bases separated the two germline ends. The CDR3 is made up of 14 amino acids. CDR3 in DNA: TGTGCCAGCAGTTTTTCTACCCTGATCACTGAAGCTTTCTTT. This sequence encodes CASSFSTLITEAFF.

In its sample, this clone was seen once. This chain joins TRBV7-9 and TRBJ1-1; 7 nucleotides line up with TRBD1. Per germline, CDR1 SEHNR and CDR2 FQNEAQ (reference sequence). V was pared by 6 bases and J by 4 bases, with 11 bases of the junction left unmatched. CDR3 length: 15 residues. This CDR3 is CASSSGRTGSTEAFF. CDR3 sequence (DNA): TGTGCCAGCAGTTCTGGCCGGACAGGAAGCACTGAAGCTTTCTTT.

This clone is a singleton in its sample. This sample includes further DNA sequences coding for the same CDR3. The chain combines TRBV2 with TRBJ1-5; D gene unclear. V lost 2 bases and J 2 bases, leaving 4 bases between the germline ends. Germline V gives CDR1 SNHLY, CDR2 FYNNEI. The CDR3 consists of 13 residues. CDR3 residues: CASSETGNQPQHF. The CDR3 DNA sequence: TGTGCCAGCAGTGAAACGGGCAATCAGCCCCAGCATTTT.

V is TRBV6-5 and J is TRBJ1-2; 8 bases are a match to TRBD1. This CDR3 contains 13 residues. The trim removed 7 bases at V and 8 bases at J, leaving 9 bases unmatched. Germline values: CDR1 MNHEY, CDR2 SVGAGI. The CDR3 here is CASNPGQGAGYTF. The DNA for the CDR3 is TGTGCCAGCAACCCTGGACAGGGCGCCGGCTACACCTTC.

The genes are TRBV11-2 and TRBJ1-6; D is perhaps TRBD1 (6 bases). Germline V gene lookup returns CDR1 SGHAT and CDR2 FQNNGV. V was trimmed by 5 bases and J by 0 bases, leaving 14 bases between them. This CDR3 comprises 17 residues. CDR3 loop: CASSPRTGSSYNSPLHF. The CDR3 DNA follows: TGTGCCAGCAGCCCCCGCACAGGGAGCTCCTATAATTCACCCCTCCACTTT.

The chain is built from TRBV19 and TRBJ2-7, with D possibly being TRBD1 (6 bases). The CDR3 sequence is 15 residues long. V was clipped by 3 bases and J by 1 base, with 13 bases between them. Germline V gives CDR1 LNHDA, CDR2 SQIVND (reference sequence). CDR3 in amino acids: CASSISVDRSYEQYF. The DNA of the CDR3 is TGTGCCAGTAGTATCTCCGTCGACAGGTCCTACGAGCAGTACTTC.

The genes are TRBV27 and TRBJ2-3, with 11 nucleotides matching TRBD2. CDR1 is MNHEY and CDR2 is SMNVEV in the germline V gene (reference sequence). Unmatched junction bases numbered 6, after V lost 7 bases and J lost 6 bases. The CDR3 is made up of 14 amino acids. This CDR3 reads CASKLAGGGDTQYF. The CDR3 nucleotides are TGTGCCAGCAAGCTAGCGGGGGGCGGGGATACGCAGTATTTT.

CDR3 nucleotide sequence: TGCGCCAGCAGTCTCGGGACAGGGCTCTATGAGCAGTTCTTC. This sequence encodes CASSLGTGLYEQFF. This chain connects TRBV5-1 to TRBJ2-1; 9 bases are a match to TRBD1. Germline values: CDR1 SGHRS, CDR2 YFSETQ. The V segment lost 5 bases and the J segment 8 bases; nucleotides outside the gene matches: 8. CDR3 length: 14 residues.

The chain carries TRBV6-5 and TRBJ2-5; TRBD2 matches at 7 bases. Trimming at V came to 8 bases and at J to 5 bases, leaving 5 bases not matched to a gene. In germline, CDR1 is MNHEY, CDR2 SVGAGI. There are 12 residues in the CDR3. The CDR3 here is CASGGGWETQYF. In DNA, the CDR3 is TGTGCCAGCGGGGGGGGTTGGGAGACCCAGTACTTC.

This clone was detected once. The chain is built from TRBV4-1 and TRBJ2-5; D remains unclear. V dropped 1 base and J dropped 7 bases, with 10 bases sitting between them. Germline CDR1 is MGHRA and CDR2 is YSYEKL. CDR3 length equals 13 residues. The CDR3 DNA reads TGCGCCAGCAGCCAAGGACAAGTCGGGACCCAGTACTTC. It translates to CASSQGQVGTQYF.

The chain employs TRBV11-2 and TRBJ1-1; D gene ambiguous. Germline lookup yields CDR1 SGHAT and CDR2 FQNNGV. This CDR3 is 12 amino acids long. V lost 3 bases to trimming and J lost 2 bases, with 4 bases between them. For the CDR3, the DNA is TGTGCCAGCAGCTTCATTAACACTGAAGCTTTCTTT. Translation: CASSFINTEAFF.

The CDR3 region is CASGAGNSNTGELFF. The CDR3, as DNA: TGTGCCAGCGGTGCGGGGAATTCGAACACCGGGGAGCTGTTTTTT. The chain employs TRBV2 and TRBJ2-2; D may be TRBD2 (6 bases). The V gene's germline CDR1 is SNHLY and CDR2 FYNNEI. The V gene lost 8 bases and the J gene lost 0 bases, with 13 bases spanning the gap. This CDR3 has 15 residues.

The rearrangement joins TRBV4-1 to TRBJ2-7, with D possibly being TRBD2 (7 bases). The CDR3 is 16 residues long. Trimming cost V 0 bases and J 3 bases, with 15 bases left between them. Looked up from germline, CDR1 is MGHRA and CDR2 is YSYEKL. The CDR3 loop reads CASSQDGGGGFYEQYF. CDR3 coding DNA: TGCGCCAGCAGCCAAGATGGCGGGGGCGGGTTCTACGAGCAGTACTTC.